This TCR beta chain originates from a study of T cells in Graves' hyperthyroidism and ophthalmopathy. Researchers amplified the TCR beta CDR3 regions from RNA transcripts. HTBI primers drove first-round RT-PCR of the TCR CDR3. MiXCR, run by TCRdb on the multiplex PCR reads, gives a single entry per CDR3 protein. The sample has over 200,000 distinct CDR3 sequences, over 15% seen once. Whole-study findings and limits: Ophthalmopathy was identified by the model a median 6.5 months ahead of onset.

In its sample, this clonotype was seen many times. What it binds is unknown. Graves' hyperthyroidism showing no ophthalmopathy progression within 18 months was considered stable. Clinical symptoms, serum thyroxine, TRAb, thyroid ultrasound and orbital computed tomography informed diagnoses. The PBMCs had their origin in less than 13 ml of fresh peripheral blood. This CDR3 spans 16 amino acids. From germline, CDR1 is ENHRY and CDR2 SYGVKD. V gave up 3 bases and J gave up 3 bases; unmatched junction bases: 5. Sequences were obtained from blood. The chain employs TRBV10-3 and TRBJ1-2; 12 bases line up with TRBD1. This receptor was taken from a man aged 50-59 years with Graves' hyperthyroidism. CDR3 coding DNA: TGTGCCATCAGTGAAGGCGGGACAGGGGGCGACTATGGCTACACCTTC. It encodes CAISEGGTGGDYGYTF.